Following are 2 T cell receptor beta chains from one sample sequenced in a study of control samples from healthy donors and cancer patients. Clones were read by immunoSEQ multiplex PCR, and TCRdb kept only the in-frame ones, dropping some. The sample contains approximately 190,000 clones, approximately 90% of which appear only once. Sequencing input: blood. The receptors originated from a man aged 25-45 years in good health.

J is TRBJ1-3 and V is TRBV15; 9 nucleotides line up with TRBD1. This CDR3 is 16 amino acids long. J gave up 6 bases and V 3 bases, and 9 bases lay outside the gene matches. Germline values: CDR1 LNHNV, CDR2 YYDKDF (reference sequence). The CDR3 here is CATSSAGTGYQNTIYF. For the CDR3, the DNA is TGTGCCACCAGCAGCGCCGGGACAGGGTACCAAAACACCATATATTTT.

This clone appeared a single time. This rearrangement joins TRBV4-2 to TRBJ2-4, with 14 bases lining up with TRBD2. V shed 3 bases and J 10 bases; nucleotides not matched to a gene: 2. Germline lookup yields CDR1 LGHNA and CDR2 YNFKEQ. The CDR3 contains 14 residues. The DNA for the CDR3 is TGTGCCAGCAGCCAGGGACTAGCGGGAGAGATTCAGTACTTC. It encodes CASSQGLAGEIQYF.